The sequence of this T cell receptor beta chain was determined in a study of blood T cell repertoires in COVID-19. Study-wide background: The United States, Italy and Spain were the sources of the acute and convalescent COVID-19 samples.

Clinical history reported by participants formed the basis on which cohorts were assigned. Source study methods: By means of reference gene primer amplification, nucleated cell counts were estimated. The protocol was immunoSEQ multiplex PCR, while the TCRdb copy is restricted to in-frame clones and leaves out a portion. Clone size and the V and J calls come from that table; the DNA yielded D and trimming. The sample lists under 300,000 clones; approximately 86% were seen once. Trimming took 2 bases from V and 2 from J, leaving 4 bases between them. From germline, CDR1 is SGHTA and CDR2 FQGTGA. The CDR3 runs 14 residues. A few counts support this clone.

The sequence derives from a woman in her thirties with acute COVID-19. The specimen sequenced was PBMCs or T cells enriched from blood (not recorded which). This chain uses TRBV7-3 with TRBJ2-6; D remains ambiguous. The CDR3 region has the DNA TGTGCCAGCAGCTTATCCGCTGGGGCCAACGTCCTGACTTTC. Protein sequence: CASSLSAGANVLTF.